The source of this T cell receptor beta chain is a study of shared clonotypes between healthy human individuals. Terminally differentiated effector memory CD45RA+ cells were left out of the naive CD8 fraction, which was CD45RO-negative and positively selected for CCR7. With 2 bases removed from V and 2 bases from J, the gap between germline ends came to 13 bases. CDR1 SQVTM and CDR2 ANQGSEA come from the germline V gene. This CDR3 has 15 amino acids. Libraries were prepared by immunoSEQ multiplex PCR; TCRdb keeps only in-frame clonotypes and omits some of them. Among millions of clones, 85% to 95% were seen once, and the ten largest hold around 1.7%.

V and J are TRBV29-1 and TRBJ1-3; D remains ambiguous. The specimen sequenced was naive CD8+ T cells from PBMCs. The source of this sequence is a man aged 18-30 years in good health. Some clones in this sample may be carry-over from other donors' samples. The CDR3 loop is CSVESLGQTGNTIYF. The CDR3 nucleotides are TGCAGCGTTGAAAGCCTGGGCCAAACTGGAAACACCATATATTTT.